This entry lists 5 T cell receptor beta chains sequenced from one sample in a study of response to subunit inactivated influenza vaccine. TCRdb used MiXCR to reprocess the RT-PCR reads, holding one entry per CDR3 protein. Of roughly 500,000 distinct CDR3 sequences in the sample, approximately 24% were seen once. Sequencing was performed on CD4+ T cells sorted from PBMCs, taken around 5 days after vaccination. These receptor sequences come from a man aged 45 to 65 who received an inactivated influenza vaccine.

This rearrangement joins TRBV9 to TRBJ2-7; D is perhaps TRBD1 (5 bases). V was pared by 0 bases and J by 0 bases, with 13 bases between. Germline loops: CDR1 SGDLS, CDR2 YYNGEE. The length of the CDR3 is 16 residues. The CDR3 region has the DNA TGTGCCAGCAGCGTAGATCCCCAGGGCCGCTCCTACGAGCAGTACTTC. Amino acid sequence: CASSVDPQGRSYEQYF.

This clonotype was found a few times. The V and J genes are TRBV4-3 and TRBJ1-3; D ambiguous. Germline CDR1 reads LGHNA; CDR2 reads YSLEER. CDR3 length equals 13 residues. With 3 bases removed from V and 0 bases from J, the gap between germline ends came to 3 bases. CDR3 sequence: CASSHTSGNTIYF. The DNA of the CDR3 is TGCGCCAGCAGCCACACCTCTGGAAACACCATATATTTT.

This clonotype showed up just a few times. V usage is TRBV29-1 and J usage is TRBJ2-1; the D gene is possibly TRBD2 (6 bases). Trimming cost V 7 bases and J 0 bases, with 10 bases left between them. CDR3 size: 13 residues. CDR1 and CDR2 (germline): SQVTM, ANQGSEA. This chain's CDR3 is CSAGGISYNEQFF. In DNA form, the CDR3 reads TGCAGCGCCGGGGGTATCTCCTACAATGAGCAGTTCTTC.

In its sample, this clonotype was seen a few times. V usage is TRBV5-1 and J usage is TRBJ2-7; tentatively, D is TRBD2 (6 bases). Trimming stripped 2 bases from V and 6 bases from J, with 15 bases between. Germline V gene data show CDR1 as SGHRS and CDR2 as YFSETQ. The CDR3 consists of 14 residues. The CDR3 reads CASSFQGGKAEQYF. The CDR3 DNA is TGCGCCAGCAGCTTCCAAGGAGGGAAAGCCGAGCAGTACTTC.

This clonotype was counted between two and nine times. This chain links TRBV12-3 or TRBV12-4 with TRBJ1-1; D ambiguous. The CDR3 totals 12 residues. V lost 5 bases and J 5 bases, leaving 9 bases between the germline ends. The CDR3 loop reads CASSPGWTEAFF. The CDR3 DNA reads TGTGCCAGCAGTCCGGGGTGGACTGAAGCTTTCTTT.